This T cell receptor beta chain was sequenced for a study of T-cell memory formation after mild COVID-19. Study results and caveats: Second-wave clones peaking on day 37 lacked confirmed SARS-CoV-2 specificity. The finding that pre-infection memory included some responding clones suggested that cross-reactive memory joined.

Per the germline V gene, CDR1 is MNHEY and CDR2 is SVGEGT. V was trimmed by 6 bases and J by 4 bases, leaving 16 bases between them. This CDR3 comprises 15 residues. This clonotype was seen a few times. Its target is unknown. 5'RACE primed at constant segments yielded TCR alpha and TCR beta cDNA libraries bearing sample barcodes and UMIs. TCRdb called the 5' RACE reads again in MiXCR, with one record for every CDR3 protein. Seen here are more than 300,000 distinct CDR3 sequences, over 11% observed once, and the top ten hold roughly a fifth. This sequence was found in a man in his late teens or twenties who had mild COVID-19 (a few samples of this study predate the infection). Cell type and time point are not known. The rearrangement joins TRBV6-2 or TRBV6-3 to TRBJ1-5; D possibly corresponds to TRBD1 (6 bases). Sequenced input: PBMCs or a T cell subset sorted from them (not recorded which). CDR3 sequence (DNA): TGTGCCAGCAGGTACGAACAGGGTGTGAATCAGCCCCAGCATTTT. It encodes CASRYEQGVNQPQHF.